Sequencing of this T cell receptor beta chain was carried out in a study of cytomegalovirus exposure and HLA in healthy donors. Study summary: An earlier analysis identified some 110 million unique TCR beta sequences in about 170 million T cells.

PCR employed 60 Vbeta and 13 Jbeta primers. Sequencing used immunoSEQ multiplex PCR; TCRdb keeps in-frame clones, though not all of them. The top ten clones hold roughly 3% of a sample with some 93,000 clones, around 73% of them seen once. Study-level points and caveats: Cytomegalovirus status, reportedly, was diagnosed with high specificity and sensitivity by the classifier.

Germline-derived CDR1 and CDR2 are LNHDA and SQIVND (reference sequence). Trimming removed 0 bases from V and 9 bases from J; junction bases left unmatched: 6. The CDR3 totals 16 residues. Details on this clone: Its antigen is unknown.

What was sequenced was PBMCs. V usage is TRBV19 and J usage is TRBJ2-1; 12 bases line up with TRBD2. The source of this sequence is a woman aged 35 to 49 in good health and CMV-seronegative. DNA of the CDR3: TGTGCCAGTAGTATAGAGGCTAGCGGGAGGGCCCCTGAGCAGTTCTTC. It yields the protein CASSIEASGRAPEQFF.